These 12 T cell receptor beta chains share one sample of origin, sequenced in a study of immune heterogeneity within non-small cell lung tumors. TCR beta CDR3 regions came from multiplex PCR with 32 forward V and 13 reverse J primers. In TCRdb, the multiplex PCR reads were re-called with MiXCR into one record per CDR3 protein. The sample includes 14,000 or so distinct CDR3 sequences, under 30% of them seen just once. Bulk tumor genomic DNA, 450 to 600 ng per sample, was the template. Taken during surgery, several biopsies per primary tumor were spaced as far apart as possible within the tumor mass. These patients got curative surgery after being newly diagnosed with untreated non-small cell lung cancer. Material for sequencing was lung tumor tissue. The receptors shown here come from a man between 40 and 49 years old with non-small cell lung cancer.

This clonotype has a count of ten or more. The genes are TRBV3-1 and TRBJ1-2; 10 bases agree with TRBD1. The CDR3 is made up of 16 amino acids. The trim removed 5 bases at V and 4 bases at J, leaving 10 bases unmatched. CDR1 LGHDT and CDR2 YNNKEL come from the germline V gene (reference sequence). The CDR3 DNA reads TGTGCCAGCAGCGAGCCTCCGGGACAGGGGATCTATGGCTACACCTTC. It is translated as CASSEPPGQGIYGYTF.

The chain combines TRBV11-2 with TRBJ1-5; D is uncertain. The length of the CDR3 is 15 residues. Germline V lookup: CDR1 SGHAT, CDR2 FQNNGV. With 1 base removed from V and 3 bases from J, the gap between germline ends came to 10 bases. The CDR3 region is CASSLGVRFNQPQHF. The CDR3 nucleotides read TGTGCCAGCAGCTTAGGGGTTCGATTCAATCAGCCCCAGCATTTT.

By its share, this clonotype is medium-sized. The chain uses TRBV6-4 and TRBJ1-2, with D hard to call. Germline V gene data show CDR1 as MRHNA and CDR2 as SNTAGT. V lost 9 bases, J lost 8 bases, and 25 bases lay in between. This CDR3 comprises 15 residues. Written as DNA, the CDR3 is TGTGCCAGTACCCCGGACGAGTACAGCGCGGGCGGCTACACCTTC. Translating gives CASTPDEYSAGGYTF.

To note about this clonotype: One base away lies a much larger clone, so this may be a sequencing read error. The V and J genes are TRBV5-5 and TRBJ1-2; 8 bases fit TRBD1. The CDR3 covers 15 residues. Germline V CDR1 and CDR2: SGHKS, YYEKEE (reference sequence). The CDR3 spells CANSQSGTGYYGYTF. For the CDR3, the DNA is TGTGCCAACAGCCAATCTGGGACAGGCTACTATGGCTACACCTTC.

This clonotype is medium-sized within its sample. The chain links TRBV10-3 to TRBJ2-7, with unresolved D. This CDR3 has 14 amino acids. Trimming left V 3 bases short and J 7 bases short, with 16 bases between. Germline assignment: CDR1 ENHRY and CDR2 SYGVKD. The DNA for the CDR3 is TGTGCCATCAGTGAACGGATGACCAGAGAGGAGCAGTACTTC. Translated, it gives CAISERMTREEQYF.

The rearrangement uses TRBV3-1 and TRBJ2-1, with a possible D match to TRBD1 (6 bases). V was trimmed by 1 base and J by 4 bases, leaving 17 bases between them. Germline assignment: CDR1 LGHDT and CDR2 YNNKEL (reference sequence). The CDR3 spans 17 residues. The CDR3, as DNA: TGTGCCAGCAGCCAAGGCGTATCAGGACAGCGATACAATGAGCAGTTCTTC. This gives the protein CASSQGVSGQRYNEQFF.

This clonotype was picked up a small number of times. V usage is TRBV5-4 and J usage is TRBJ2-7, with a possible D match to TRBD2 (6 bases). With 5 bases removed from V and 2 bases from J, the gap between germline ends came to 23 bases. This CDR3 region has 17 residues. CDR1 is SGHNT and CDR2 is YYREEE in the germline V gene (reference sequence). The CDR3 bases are TGTGCCAGCAGAGGAGGGGACGGAAGGTCTCCAGCCTACGAGCAGTACTTC. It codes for CASRGGDGRSPAYEQYF. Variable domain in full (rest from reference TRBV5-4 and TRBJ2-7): ETGVTQSPTHLIKTRGQQVTLRCSSQSGHNTVSWYQQALGQGPQFIFQYYREEENGRGNFPPRFSGLQFPNYSSELNVNALELDDSALYLCASRGGDGRSPAYEQYFGPGTRLTVT.

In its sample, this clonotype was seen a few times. Written as DNA, the CDR3 is TGTGCCAGCAGCCAGAGCTCGAGGGGGGCTGGAAACACCATATATTTT. This gives the protein CASSQSSRGAGNTIYF. This rearrangement joins TRBV4-2 to TRBJ1-3; D perhaps matches TRBD1 (6 bases). The CDR3 length is 16 residues. Trimming shortened V by 3 bases and J by 2 bases, and 14 bases separated the two germline ends. Germline assignment: CDR1 LGHNA and CDR2 YNFKEQ.

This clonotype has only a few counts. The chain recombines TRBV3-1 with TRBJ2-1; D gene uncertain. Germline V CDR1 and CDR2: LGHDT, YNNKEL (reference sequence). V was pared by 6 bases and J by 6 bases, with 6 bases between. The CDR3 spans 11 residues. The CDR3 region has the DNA TGTGCCAGCAGACACGGCAATGAGCAGTTCTTC. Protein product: CASRHGNEQFF.

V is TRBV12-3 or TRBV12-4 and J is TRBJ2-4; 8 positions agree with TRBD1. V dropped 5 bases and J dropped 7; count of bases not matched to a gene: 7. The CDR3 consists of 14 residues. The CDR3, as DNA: TGTGCCAGCAGTGAGGACAGGGTGGTCAACATTCAGTACTTC. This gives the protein CASSEDRVVNIQYF.

The CDR3 region is CASTPNGPRVGGTFFSGELFF. In DNA form, the CDR3 reads TGTGCCAGCACCCCTAACGGACCTCGCGTCGGGGGGACCTTCTTCTCCGGGGAGCTGTTTTTT. J is TRBJ2-2 and V is TRBV27; TRBD2 aligns across 7 bases. Trimming at V came to 7 bases and at J to 6 bases, leaving 29 bases not matched to a gene. Germline V lookup: CDR1 MNHEY, CDR2 SMNVEV (reference sequence). CDR3 length equals 21 residues.

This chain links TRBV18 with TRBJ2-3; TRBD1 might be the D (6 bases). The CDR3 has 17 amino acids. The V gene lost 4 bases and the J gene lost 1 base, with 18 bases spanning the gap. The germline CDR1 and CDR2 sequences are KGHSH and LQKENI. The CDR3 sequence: CASSLLQDSSRTDTQYF. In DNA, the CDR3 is TGTGCCAGCTCACTTCTACAGGACAGTTCCCGCACAGATACGCAGTATTTT.